This TCR beta chain originates from a study of T cells after posttransplantation cyclophosphamide. The CDR3 is made up of 11 amino acids. Germline V gives CDR1 GTSNPN, CDR2 SVGIG (reference sequence). Findings and limits, study-wide: Blood and skin or GI T cell repertoires showed limited TRB overlap. TRB clonality was highly associated with recipient CMV seropositivity and reactivation. Later blood repertoires were often dominated by clones from the donor CD8+ memory compartment.

Methotrexate plus calcineurin inhibitor accompanied controls' myeloablative marrow transplants; sampling was 1 year later. Only in-frame clones appear in the TCRdb table, and some are missing; sequencing was by immunoSEQ multiplex PCR. Of about 22,000 clones detected, 70% to 90% appear once; the ten largest clones hold less than 9.5%. On this clone: Its cognate antigen is unknown. Compared with germline, one end of the junction differs, possibly owing to a read error.

The J gene is TRBJ2-7, the V gene TRBV30; D is possibly TRBD2 (5 bases). Sequencing used PBMCs, obtained after an allogeneic stem cell transplant with a calcineurin inhibitor and methotrexate. This clonotype was sampled from a female patient aged 50-60 years who received an allogeneic stem cell transplant from an unrelated donor, was CMV-positive, and had chronic GVHD only. Some T cells may originate from the graft donor. Written as DNA, the CDR3 is TGTGCCTGGAGCAAAGGCGGGCACCTCTTCTTC. This gives the protein CAWSKGGHLFF. Combining the CDR3 with reference TRBV30 and TRBJ2-7 gives the whole variable domain SQTIHQWPATLVQPVGSPLSLECTVEGTSNPNLYWYRQAAGRGLQLLFYSVGIGQISSEVPQNLSASRPQDRQFILSSKKLLLSDSGFYLCAWSKGGHLFFGPGTRLTVT.